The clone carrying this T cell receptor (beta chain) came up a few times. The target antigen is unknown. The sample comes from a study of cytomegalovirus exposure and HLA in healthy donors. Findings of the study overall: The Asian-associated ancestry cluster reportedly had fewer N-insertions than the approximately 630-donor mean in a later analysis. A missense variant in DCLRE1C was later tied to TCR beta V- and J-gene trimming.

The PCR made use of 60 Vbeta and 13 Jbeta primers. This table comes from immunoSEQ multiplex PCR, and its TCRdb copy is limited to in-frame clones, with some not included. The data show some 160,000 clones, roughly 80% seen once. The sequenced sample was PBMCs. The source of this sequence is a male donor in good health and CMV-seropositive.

CDR3 in amino acids: CAISESGANTEAFF. CDR3 sequence (DNA): TGTGCCATCAGTGAGTCGGGAGCGAACACTGAAGCTTTCTTT. V and J are TRBV10-3 and TRBJ1-1; D call uncertain. In germline, CDR1 is ENHRY, CDR2 SYGVKD. V was cut by 0 bases and J by 1 base, with 6 bases left in between. This CDR3 has 14 amino acids.